Following are 5 T cell receptor beta chains from one sample sequenced in a study of cytomegalovirus exposure and HLA in healthy donors. Use of 60 Vbeta and 13 Jbeta primers characterized the PCR. The protocol was immunoSEQ multiplex PCR, while the TCRdb copy is restricted to in-frame clones and leaves out a portion. The sample shows 100,000 or so clones, around 75% of them seen only once. The sequencing sample was made of PBMCs. Every receptor here comes from a man in his fifties in good health and CMV-seronegative.

This clone was picked up one time. The genes are TRBV6-6 and TRBJ2-7; possibly TRBD1 for D (5 bases). Trimming shortened V by 0 bases and J by 0 bases, and 12 bases separated the two germline ends. The CDR3 length is 16 residues. Germline values: CDR1 MNHNY, CDR2 SVGAGI (reference sequence). The CDR3 reads CASSYSARVNSYEQYF. The CDR3 coding sequence is TGTGCCAGCAGTTACTCGGCCAGGGTTAACTCCTACGAGCAGTACTTC.

The rearrangement links TRBV7-9 to TRBJ1-4, with 7 bases matching TRBD1. The CDR3 is made up of 17 amino acids. Germline CDR1 reads SEHNR; CDR2 reads FQNEAQ (reference sequence). V was clipped by 2 bases and J by 0 bases; unmatched bases: 6. CDR3 sequence (DNA): TGTGCCAGCAGCTTAAGACTGGGACAGCCAACTAATGAAAAACTGTTTTTT. Protein: CASSLRLGQPTNEKLFF.

The chain combines TRBV11-2 with TRBJ2-5, with D maybe TRBD2 (6 bases). Germline-derived CDR1 and CDR2 are SGHAT and FQNNGV. V lost 4 bases and J lost 4, with 13 bases in between. The CDR3 loop spans 14 amino acids. Here the CDR3 DNA reads TGTGCCAGCAGCTCTCGGACGGAGGGAGAGACCCAGTACTTC. Its translation: CASSSRTEGETQYF. The variable domain in full, completed from reference TRBV11-2 and TRBJ2-5, reads EAGVAQSPRYKIIEKRQSVAFWCNPISGHATLYWYQQILGQGPKLLIQFQNNGVVDDSQLPKDRFSAERLKGVDSTLKIQPAKLEDSAVYLCASSSRTEGETQYFGPGTRLLVL.

The CDR3 sequence: CASSPLETGVHEQYF. The CDR3 nucleotides are TGTGCCAGCTCACCACTAGAGACAGGGGTCCACGAGCAGTACTTC. V is TRBV18 and J is TRBJ2-5, with 8 bases that match TRBD1. The end of the DNA fits TRBJ2-7 better, so the J call may be wrong. Germline CDR1 is KGHSH and CDR2 is LQKENI. The CDR3 extends over 15 amino acids.

The rearrangement uses TRBV15 and TRBJ1-5; the D gene is possibly TRBD1 (5 bases). Germline values: CDR1 LNHNV, CDR2 YYDKDF (reference sequence). The CDR3 contains 16 residues. Between the trimmed V and J ends, which lost 0 bases and 4 bases, there was a span of 13 bases. The CDR3 DNA follows: TGTGCCACCAGCAGAGATCGGACATCGAAGAATCAGCCCCAGCATTTT. Protein product: CATSRDRTSKNQPQHF.